This T cell receptor (beta chain) was profiled in a study of T cells in Graves' hyperthyroidism and ophthalmopathy. This CDR3 spans 15 amino acids. Germline-derived CDR1 and CDR2 are SGHRS and YFSETQ. V gave up 2 bases and J gave up 2 bases; unmatched junction bases: 1. In this sample, this clonotype turned up once. RNA transcripts provided the source from which TCR beta CDR3 regions were amplified. First-round RT-PCR targeting the TCR CDR3 was performed with the HTBI primer set. From the multiplex PCR reads, TCRdb called clonotypes with MiXCR, one entry per CDR3 protein. The table lists hundreds of thousands of distinct CDR3 sequences, 45% of them singletons, with about 7.7% in the top ten.

The J gene is TRBJ2-3, the V gene TRBV5-1; 11 bases are a match to TRBD2. This receptor was identified in an adult man with Graves' disease, either hyperthyroidism or ophthalmopathy (not recorded which). Sample: peripheral blood or thyroid tissue (not recorded which). DNA for the CDR3: TGCGCCAGCAGCTTACTAGCGGGGGCCACAGATACGCAGTATTTT. Translation: CASSLLAGATDTQYF.